This passage covers 32 T cell receptor beta chains from one sample sequenced in a study of vaccination effects on CD4 cells after COVID-19. Using immunoSEQ multiplex PCR, the repertoire was profiled, and TCRdb retains in-frame clones only, with some absent. The sample records 40,000 to 50,000 clones, roughly 70% being singletons. Which antigens these TCRs recognize remains unknown. Ahead of sequencing, the ViraFEST assay grew antigen-specific CD4+ T cells using viral peptide pools. Culture lasted 10 days before CD4+ T cell isolation. None of these healthy vaccinees had been infected with SARS-CoV-2 before vaccination. Sequenced material: CD4+ T cells from PBMCs cultured with HCoV-OC43 spike peptides, taken before COVID-19 vaccination. Subset noted: HCoV-OC43 spike overlapping peptide pool stimulation. The receptors originated from a human donor who received a COVID-19 vaccine.

The V gene is TRBV19, the J gene TRBJ1-2; D gene unclear. This CDR3 is 13 amino acids long. From germline, CDR1 is LNHDA and CDR2 SQIVND (reference sequence). V lost 7 bases and J lost 4, with 13 bases in between. CDR3 loop: CASTPGVAYGYTF. CDR3 DNA: TGTGCCAGTACCCCGGGTGTAGCCTATGGCTACACCTTC.

The rearrangement uses TRBV27 and TRBJ2-7, with 10 bases fitting TRBD2. The V gene's germline CDR1 is MNHEY and CDR2 SMNVEV (reference sequence). V dropped 8 bases and J dropped 5; count of bases not matched to a gene: 12. There are 15 residues in the CDR3. CDR3: CASGLQRGGFNEQYF. The CDR3 DNA reads as TGTGCCAGCGGACTCCAGCGGGGGGGCTTTAACGAGCAGTACTTC.

The gene calls are TRBV5-1 and TRBJ2-7; maybe TRBD2 (5 bases). Germline V gene lookup returns CDR1 SGHRS and CDR2 YFSETQ. V was shortened by 4 bases and J by 1 base, with 9 bases between the two germline ends. CDR3 size: 13 residues. The CDR3 region has the DNA TGCGCCAGCAGCCCGGAGGCGTCCTACGAGCAGTACTTC. Translated, it gives CASSPEASYEQYF.

This clone was seen a handful of times. The rearrangement joins TRBV5-1 to TRBJ2-7; 7 bases agree with TRBD1. V dropped 0 bases and J dropped 7; count of bases not matched to a gene: 4. This CDR3 is 13 amino acids long. Per germline, CDR1 SGHRS and CDR2 YFSETQ. CDR3 nucleotides: TGCGCCAGCAGCTTGGACAGGGGATGGGAGCAGTACTTC. Amino acids: CASSLDRGWEQYF.

The chain couples TRBV9 to TRBJ1-2; TRBD1 agrees at 9 bases. Germline V lookup: CDR1 SGDLS, CDR2 YYNGEE. The CDR3 has 15 residues. J lost 8 bases, V lost 6 bases, and 14 bases had no gene match. CDR3 bases: TGTGCCAGCAAAGGACAGGGGTCTGCTTATGCGGGCTACACCTTC. Its protein is CASKGQGSAYAGYTF.

The chain has TRBV27 and TRBJ1-4; TRBD1 might be the D (6 bases). Per the germline V gene, CDR1 is MNHEY and CDR2 is SMNVEV (reference sequence). The CDR3 has 15 residues. The germline V and J ends were trimmed by 6 bases and 0 bases, with 11 bases remaining between them. The CDR3 DNA reads as TGTGCCAGCAGGGCCAGGGGAGCAACTAATGAAAAACTGTTTTTT. This translates into CASRARGATNEKLFF.

The chain couples TRBV7-8 to TRBJ2-7; D perhaps matches TRBD1 (6 bases). V lost 2 bases and J lost 1, with 9 bases in between. The CDR3 loop spans 14 amino acids. Germline lookup yields CDR1 SGHVS and CDR2 FQNEAQ. This CDR3 is CASSLTGNSYEQYF. As DNA, the CDR3 is TGTGCCAGCAGCTTAACAGGGAATTCCTACGAGCAGTACTTC.

Only a few counts were recorded for this clone. V usage is TRBV6-6 and J usage is TRBJ1-6; tentatively, D is TRBD1 (6 bases). V gave up 6 bases and J gave up 0 bases, with 27 bases separating them. This CDR3 is 21 amino acids long. Germline V gene lookup returns CDR1 MNHNY and CDR2 SVGAGI (reference sequence). In DNA, the CDR3 is TGTGCCAGCAGCCTACTTGGGGGGCCAGGACGGTCAAGCTCCTATAATTCACCCCTCCACTTT. Its translation: CASSLLGGPGRSSSYNSPLHF.

This rearrangement joins TRBV15 to TRBJ1-5, with D unresolved. V was cut by 0 bases and J by 6 bases, with 9 bases left in between. Germline V gene data show CDR1 as LNHNV and CDR2 as YYDKDF (reference sequence). The CDR3 contains 14 residues. The CDR3 reads CATSREAGIQPQHF. The CDR3 DNA follows: TGTGCCACCAGCAGAGAAGCGGGGATTCAGCCCCAGCATTTT.

This clone has only a few counts. The chain links TRBV5-1 to TRBJ1-5, with D perhaps matching TRBD1 (6 bases). The CDR3 covers 15 residues. The germline V and J ends were trimmed by 1 base and 3 bases, with 11 bases remaining between them. Germline lookup yields CDR1 SGHRS and CDR2 YFSETQ. The CDR3 DNA sequence: TGCGCCAGCAGCTTGCAGGGGTCCCCCAATCAGCCCCAGCATTTT. It is translated as CASSLQGSPNQPQHF. The whole variable domain, filled in from reference TRBV5-1 and TRBJ1-5, reads KAGVTQTPRYLIKTRGQQVTLSCSPISGHRSVSWYQQTPGQGLQFLFEYFSETQRNKGNFPGRFSGRQFSNSRSEMNVSTLELGDSALYLCASSLQGSPNQPQHFGDGTRLSIL.

CDR3 loop: CASSFGGRGNEKLFF. The CDR3 nucleotides read TGTGCCAGCAGTTTTGGCGGGAGGGGAAATGAAAAACTGTTTTTT. The genes are TRBV28 and TRBJ1-4; D perhaps matches TRBD1 (5 bases). CDR3 length: 15 residues. V was clipped by 3 bases and J by 5 bases, with 13 bases between them. Germline CDR1 MDHEN, CDR2 SYDVKM. The full variable domain, its missing parts supplied by reference TRBV28 and TRBJ1-4, is DVKVTQSSRYLVKRTGEKVFLECVQDMDHENMFWYRQDPGLGLRLIYFSYDVKMKEKGDIPEGYSVSREKKERFSLILESASTNQTSMYLCASSFGGRGNEKLFFGSGTQLSVL.

This sequence joins TRBV5-4 and TRBJ2-3; the match to TRBD2 covers 7 bases. The V segment lost 4 bases and the J segment 2 bases; nucleotides outside the gene matches: 4. The CDR3 runs 14 residues. The germline gives CDR1 SGHNT, CDR2 YYREEE (reference sequence). The CDR3: CASSPSGTTDTQYF. The DNA for the CDR3 is TGTGCCAGCAGCCCCAGCGGGACCACAGATACGCAGTATTTT.

This chain connects TRBV6-2 or TRBV6-3 to TRBJ2-4; 9 nucleotides line up with TRBD1. CDR3 length: 16 amino acids. V was clipped by 6 bases and J by 1 base; unmatched bases: 7. CDR1 and CDR2 (germline): MNHEY, SVGEGT. The CDR3 loop is CASSLTGGFAKNIQYF. In nucleotides, the CDR3 is TGTGCCAGCAGCCTAACAGGGGGCTTCGCCAAAAACATTCAGTACTTC.

V is TRBV10-2 and J is TRBJ2-7, with TRBD1 matching 8 bases. This CDR3 contains 15 residues. Germline-derived CDR1 and CDR2 are WSHSY and SAAADI. Trimming took 3 bases from V and 2 from J; bases not matched to a gene: 6. The CDR3 is CASSDQGATTYEQYF. In nucleotides, the CDR3 is TGCGCCAGCAGTGACCAGGGGGCAACCACCTACGAGCAGTACTTC.

This rearrangement joins TRBV19 to TRBJ1-2; D may be TRBD1 (5 bases). With 3 bases removed from V and 3 bases from J, the gap between germline ends came to 11 bases. Germline loops: CDR1 LNHDA, CDR2 SQIVND (reference sequence). The CDR3 spans 14 residues. CDR3 in amino acids: CASSIPGRDYGYTF. The CDR3, as DNA: TGTGCCAGTAGTATCCCAGGGAGGGACTATGGCTACACCTTC.

The chain carries TRBV7-2 and TRBJ1-1; D not certain. CDR1 and CDR2 (germline): SGHTA, FQGNSA. The CDR3 extends over 15 amino acids. V was shortened by 1 base and J by 1 base, with 10 bases between the two germline ends. CDR3 loop: CASSLGGGRNTEAFF. In DNA, the CDR3 is TGTGCCAGCAGCTTAGGGGGTGGCAGGAACACTGAAGCTTTCTTT.

The chain links TRBV7-3 to TRBJ1-5; tentatively, D is TRBD1 (6 bases). The CDR3 totals 17 residues. CDR1 SGHTA and CDR2 FQGTGA come from the germline V gene. The V end lost 5 bases, the J end lost 0 bases, and 17 bases lay between the germline ends. In DNA, the CDR3 is TGTGCCAGCAGCCTCGAGGGGGGGGGACCTAGCAATCAGCCCCAGCATTTT. It encodes CASSLEGGGPSNQPQHF.

The sample holds a few counts of this clone. This chain uses TRBV7-2 with TRBJ2-1, with 8 bases matching TRBD1. V was clipped by 5 bases and J by 7 bases; unmatched bases: 4. The CDR3 totals 13 residues. Per germline, CDR1 SGHTA and CDR2 FQGNSA. CDR3 sequence: CASSMTGVNEQFF. Written as DNA, the CDR3 is TGTGCCAGCAGCATGACAGGGGTGAATGAGCAGTTCTTC.

This sequence joins TRBV4-3 and TRBJ2-7; TRBD1 aligns across 8 bases. V lost 2 bases and J lost 2; bases outside the gene matches: 8. CDR3 length: 16 residues. From germline, CDR1 is LGHNA and CDR2 YSLEER. CDR3 sequence: CASSQTLTGDTYEQYF. The CDR3 DNA sequence: TGCGCCAGCAGCCAAACCCTGACAGGGGACACCTACGAGCAGTACTTC.

As concerns this clone: Compared with germline, one end of the junction differs, possibly owing to a read error. The genes are TRBV7-2 and TRBJ1-5; D remains unclear. Germline lookup yields CDR1 SGHTA and CDR2 FQGNSA. The CDR3 covers 13 residues. The CDR3: CASSLSSDQPQHF. CDR3 bases: TGTGCCAGCAGCTTATCTAGCGATCAGCCCCAGCATTTT.

The V and J genes are TRBV4-1 and TRBJ2-1; 8 bases are shared with TRBD2. There are 16 residues in the CDR3. Trimming at V came to 4 bases and at J to 3 bases, leaving 8 bases not matched to a gene. CDR1 MGHRA and CDR2 YSYEKL come from the germline V gene. Here the CDR3 reads CASSRGERGSYNEQFF. In DNA form, the CDR3 reads TGCGCCAGCAGCCGGGGGGAGCGGGGGAGCTACAATGAGCAGTTCTTC.

As regards this clone: This sample also contains other DNA sequences that code for the same CDR3. This chain uses TRBV9 with TRBJ2-7; a possible D gene is TRBD1 (5 bases). From germline, CDR1 is SGDLS and CDR2 YYNGEE. The CDR3 length is 14 residues. Trimming removed 0 bases at V and 1 base at J, with 8 bases between. The CDR3 spells CASSVGPGSYEQYF. The DNA for the CDR3 is TGTGCCAGCAGCGTAGGTCCAGGGTCCTACGAGCAGTACTTC.

This clone has just a few counts. The CDR3 sequence: CACLSGTSNEKLFF. The CDR3 region has the DNA TGTGCCTGCCTATCCGGGACCAGTAATGAAAAACTGTTTTTT. The chain uses TRBV30 and TRBJ1-4; the D gene is possibly TRBD1 (5 bases). Germline V gives CDR1 GTSNPN, CDR2 SVGIG (reference sequence). Deletions cut 6 bases from V and 4 bases from J, with 15 bases between. The CDR3 length is 14 residues.

The rearrangement joins TRBV28 to TRBJ1-1; D possibly corresponds to TRBD1 (6 bases). V lost 8 bases and J lost 0, with 13 bases in between. Looked up from germline, CDR1 is MDHEN and CDR2 is SYDVKM. The CDR3 extends over 14 amino acids. The CDR3 loop reads CASRVGGLNTEAFF. Here the CDR3 DNA reads TGTGCCAGCCGCGTAGGGGGGTTGAACACTGAAGCTTTCTTT.

This clone was seen only a few times. The rearrangement uses TRBV9 and TRBJ2-5, with D possibly being TRBD2 (5 bases). This CDR3 is built from 14 residues. CDR1 SGDLS and CDR2 YYNGEE come from the germline V gene. Trimming left V 5 bases short and J 1 base short, with 12 bases between. In nucleotides, the CDR3 is TGTGCCAGCAGTTTTGGACTTTCCCAAGAGACCCAGTACTTC. Its translation is CASSFGLSQETQYF.

This chain uses TRBV10-3 with TRBJ2-5; D not resolved. Trimming removed 2 bases from V and 4 bases from J, with 8 bases in between. Germline V gives CDR1 ENHRY, CDR2 SYGVKD. This CDR3 contains 13 residues. CDR3 loop: CAISESVVETQYF. DNA for the CDR3: TGTGCCATCAGTGAGAGCGTTGTAGAGACCCAGTACTTC.

Only one count was recorded for this clone. This chain uses TRBV6-5 with TRBJ2-7; perhaps TRBD2 as D (8 bases). The CDR3 contains 14 residues. Trimming shortened V by 8 bases and J by 0 bases, and 14 bases separated the two germline ends. Germline CDR1 reads MNHEY; CDR2 reads SVGAGI. In DNA form, the CDR3 reads TGTGCCAGCGGCGGGGGGACAGCCTCCTACGAGCAGTACTTC. Its protein product is CASGGGTASYEQYF.

The chain employs TRBV7-9 and TRBJ2-2, with D perhaps matching TRBD1 (5 bases). CDR1 and CDR2 (germline): SEHNR, FQNEAQ (reference sequence). This CDR3 region has 13 residues. The V end was cut by 4 bases, the J end by 7 bases, with 10 bases between. The CDR3 sequence: CASSSTAHGELFF. The CDR3 DNA is TGTGCCAGCAGCTCGACAGCGCACGGGGAGCTGTTTTTT.

J is TRBJ2-5 and V is TRBV7-2; D gene unclear. The CDR3 is 13 residues long. The ends were cut back, 5 bases at V and 5 bases at J, with 12 bases in the middle. Germline loops: CDR1 SGHTA, CDR2 FQGNSA. For the CDR3, the DNA is TGTGCCAGCAGCCCCTGGGAACGGGAGACCCAGTACTTC. The encoded protein is CASSPWERETQYF.

The chain uses TRBV19 and TRBJ2-7; 10 nucleotides align to TRBD1. The ends lost 5 bases at V and 0 bases at J; junction bases unmatched: 4. Germline CDR1 reads LNHDA; CDR2 reads SQIVND (reference sequence). The CDR3 loop spans 15 amino acids. As DNA, the CDR3 is TGTGCCAGTAGTCCGAGGACAGGGGGCTCCTACGAGCAGTACTTC. Amino acid sequence: CASSPRTGGSYEQYF.

The V gene is TRBV11-2, the J gene TRBJ1-1; the D is unclear. Between the trimmed V and J ends, which lost 1 base and 1 base, there was a span of 16 bases. Germline lookup yields CDR1 SGHAT and CDR2 FQNNGV. The CDR3 totals 17 residues. The CDR3 DNA reads TGTGCCAGCAGCTTAGCCTGGGTCCGGGCTGAGAACACTGAAGCTTTCTTT. Encoded protein: CASSLAWVRAENTEAFF.

The gene calls are TRBV7-2 and TRBJ2-7; 10 bases align to TRBD1. From germline, CDR1 is SGHTA and CDR2 FQGNSA. This CDR3 has 15 residues. The junction had 7 bases not matched to a gene; V was cut back by 5 bases and J by 3 bases. Here the CDR3 reads CASSLPDRGFYEQYF. In DNA, the CDR3 is TGTGCCAGCAGCCTTCCGGACAGGGGGTTCTACGAGCAGTACTTC. The full variable domain, rest sourced from reference TRBV7-2 and TRBJ2-7, is GAGVSQSPSNKVTEKGKDVELRCDPISGHTALYWYRQSLGQGLEFLIYFQGNSAPDKSGLPSDRFSAERTGGSVSTLTIQRTQQEDSAVYLCASSLPDRGFYEQYFGPGTRLTVT.